This entry describes one T cell receptor (beta chain). The sample originates from a study of technical replicates of blood from a handful of donors. Germline V gene sequence: CDR1 SGHAT, CDR2 FQNNGV. The CDR3 totals 17 residues. Between the trimmed V and J ends, which lost 6 bases and 1 base, there was a span of 20 bases. Sequenced by immunoSEQ multiplex PCR; TCRdb stores in-frame clones only, minus some. The table shows about 61,000 clones, with less than 98% occurring only once. The sequenced material came from T cells isolated from PBMCs. The receptor's source is a human donor in good health. The rearrangement joins TRBV11-2 to TRBJ2-3; D possibly corresponds to TRBD1 (5 bases). For the CDR3, the DNA is TGTGCCAGCAGACTCGGCCCGACAGCGTCTGGCACAGATACGCAGTATTTT. It codes for CASRLGPTASGTDTQYF.